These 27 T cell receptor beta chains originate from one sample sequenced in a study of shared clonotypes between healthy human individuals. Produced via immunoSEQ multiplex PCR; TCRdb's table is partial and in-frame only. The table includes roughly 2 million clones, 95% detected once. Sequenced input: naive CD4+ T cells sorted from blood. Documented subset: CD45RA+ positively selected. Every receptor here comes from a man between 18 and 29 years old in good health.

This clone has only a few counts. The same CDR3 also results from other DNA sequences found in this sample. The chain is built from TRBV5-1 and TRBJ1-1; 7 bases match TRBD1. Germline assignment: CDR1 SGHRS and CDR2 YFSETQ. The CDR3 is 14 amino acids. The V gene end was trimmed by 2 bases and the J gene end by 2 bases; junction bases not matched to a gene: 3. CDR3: CASSLQGINTEAFF. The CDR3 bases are TGCGCCAGCAGCTTACAGGGGATCAACACTGAAGCTTTCTTT.

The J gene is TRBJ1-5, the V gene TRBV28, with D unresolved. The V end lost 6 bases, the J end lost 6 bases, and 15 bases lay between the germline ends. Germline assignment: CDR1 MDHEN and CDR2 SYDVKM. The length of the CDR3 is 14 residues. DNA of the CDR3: TGTGCCAGCAGCCTCGTGGGCGAGGGTCAGCCCCAGCATTTT. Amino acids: CASSLVGEGQPQHF.

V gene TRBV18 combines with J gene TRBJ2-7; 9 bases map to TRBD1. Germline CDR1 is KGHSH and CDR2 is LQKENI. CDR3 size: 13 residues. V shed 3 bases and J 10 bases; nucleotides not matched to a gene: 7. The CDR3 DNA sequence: TGTGCCAGCTCACCGGGACAGGGAAAAACCCAGTACTTC. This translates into CASSPGQGKTQYF.

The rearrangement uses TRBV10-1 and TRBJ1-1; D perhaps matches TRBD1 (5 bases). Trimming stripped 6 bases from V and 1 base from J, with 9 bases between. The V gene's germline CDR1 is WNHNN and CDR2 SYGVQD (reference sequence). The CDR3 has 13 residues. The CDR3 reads CASRVDKNTEAFF. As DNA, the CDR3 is TGCGCCAGCAGGGTGGACAAGAACACTGAAGCTTTCTTT.

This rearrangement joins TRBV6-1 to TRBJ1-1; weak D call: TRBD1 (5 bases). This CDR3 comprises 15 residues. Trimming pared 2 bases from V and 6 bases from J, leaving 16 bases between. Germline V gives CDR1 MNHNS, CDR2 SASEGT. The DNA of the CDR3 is TGTGCCAGCAGTGAAAAAGGGTGGGGGTTCTCTGAAGCTTTCTTT. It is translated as CASSEKGWGFSEAFF.

CDR3 loop: CASSIAGTGNYEQYF. The CDR3 DNA reads TGTGCCAGTAGTATCGCCGGGACAGGGAACTACGAGCAGTACTTC. The chain uses TRBV19 and TRBJ2-7, with 9 positions matching TRBD1. Germline CDR1 reads LNHDA; CDR2 reads SQIVND (reference sequence). The CDR3 contains 15 residues. With 3 bases clipped from V and 3 bases from J, the junction kept 6 bases outside the gene matches.

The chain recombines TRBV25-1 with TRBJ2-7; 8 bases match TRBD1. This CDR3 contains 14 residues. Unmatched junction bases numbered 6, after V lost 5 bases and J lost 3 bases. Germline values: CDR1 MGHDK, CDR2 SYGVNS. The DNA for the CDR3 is TGTGCCAGCAGTAGCACCAGGGGGCTCTACGAGCAGTACTTC. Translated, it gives CASSSTRGLYEQYF.

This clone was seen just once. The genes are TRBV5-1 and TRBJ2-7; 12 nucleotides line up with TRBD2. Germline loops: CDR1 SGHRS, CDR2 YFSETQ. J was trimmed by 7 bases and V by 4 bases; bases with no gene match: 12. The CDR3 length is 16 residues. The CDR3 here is CASSGTSGSSLWEQYF. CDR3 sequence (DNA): TGCGCCAGCAGCGGGACTAGCGGGTCTTCACTATGGGAGCAGTACTTC.

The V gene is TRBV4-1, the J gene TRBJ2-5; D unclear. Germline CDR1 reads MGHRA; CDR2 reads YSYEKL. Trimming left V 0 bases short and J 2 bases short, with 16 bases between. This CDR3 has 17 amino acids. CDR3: CASSQDRAPGEQETQYF. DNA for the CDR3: TGCGCCAGCAGCCAAGATCGAGCCCCTGGGGAACAAGAGACCCAGTACTTC.

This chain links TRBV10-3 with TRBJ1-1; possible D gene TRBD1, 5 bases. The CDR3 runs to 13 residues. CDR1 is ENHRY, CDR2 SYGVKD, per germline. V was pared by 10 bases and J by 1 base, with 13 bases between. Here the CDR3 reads CATRLGQNTEAFF. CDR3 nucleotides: TGTGCCACCCGGCTCGGACAGAACACTGAAGCTTTCTTT.

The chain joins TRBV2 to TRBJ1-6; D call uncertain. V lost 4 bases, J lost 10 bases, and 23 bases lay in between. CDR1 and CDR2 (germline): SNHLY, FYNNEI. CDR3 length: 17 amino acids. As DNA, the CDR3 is TGTGCCAGCAGTGGCTCCTTCGGGGAAACGAAATCCTCACCCCTCCACTTT. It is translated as CASSGSFGETKSSPLHF.

The CDR3 nucleotides are TGTGCCAGCAGACCCGCCTCTGTAAGCTACGAGCAGTACTTC. The encoded protein is CASRPASVSYEQYF. This rearrangement joins TRBV27 to TRBJ2-7; D gene unclear. Per the germline V gene, CDR1 is MNHEY and CDR2 is SMNVEV (reference sequence). The CDR3 runs 14 residues. With 6 bases removed from V and 3 bases from J, the gap between germline ends came to 15 bases.

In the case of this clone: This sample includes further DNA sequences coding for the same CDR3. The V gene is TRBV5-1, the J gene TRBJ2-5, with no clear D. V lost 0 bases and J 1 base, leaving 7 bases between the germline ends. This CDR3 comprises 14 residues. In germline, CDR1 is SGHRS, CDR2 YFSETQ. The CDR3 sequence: CASSLGQSQETQYF. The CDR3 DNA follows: TGCGCCAGCAGCTTGGGGCAGTCCCAAGAGACCCAGTACTTC.

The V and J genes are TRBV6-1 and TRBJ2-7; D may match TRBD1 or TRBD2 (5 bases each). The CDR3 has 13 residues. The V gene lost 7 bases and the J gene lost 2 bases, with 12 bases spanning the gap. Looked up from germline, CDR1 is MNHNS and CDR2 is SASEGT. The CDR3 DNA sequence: TGTGCCAGCATGCCTGGGGGTCCCTACGAGCAGTACTTC. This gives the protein CASMPGGPYEQYF.

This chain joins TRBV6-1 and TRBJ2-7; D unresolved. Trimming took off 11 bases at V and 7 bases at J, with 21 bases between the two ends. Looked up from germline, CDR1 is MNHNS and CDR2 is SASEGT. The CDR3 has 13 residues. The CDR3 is CAGSSRAPLEQYF. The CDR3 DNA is TGTGCCGGCTCTTCTCGGGCACCTCTGGAGCAGTACTTC.

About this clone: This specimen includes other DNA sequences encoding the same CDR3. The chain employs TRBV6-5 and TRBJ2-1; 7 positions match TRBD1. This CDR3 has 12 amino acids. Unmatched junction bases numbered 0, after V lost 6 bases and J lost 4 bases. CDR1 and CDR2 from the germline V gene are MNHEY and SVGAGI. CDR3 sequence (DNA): TGTGCCAGCAGGGACAGGTACAATGAGCAGTTCTTC. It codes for CASRDRYNEQFF.

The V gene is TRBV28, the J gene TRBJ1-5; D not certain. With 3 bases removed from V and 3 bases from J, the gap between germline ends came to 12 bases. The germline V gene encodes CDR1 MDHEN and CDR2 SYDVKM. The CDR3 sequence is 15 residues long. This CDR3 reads CASSLSERPNQPQHF. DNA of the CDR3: TGTGCCAGCAGTTTGTCCGAGAGGCCCAATCAGCCCCAGCATTTT.

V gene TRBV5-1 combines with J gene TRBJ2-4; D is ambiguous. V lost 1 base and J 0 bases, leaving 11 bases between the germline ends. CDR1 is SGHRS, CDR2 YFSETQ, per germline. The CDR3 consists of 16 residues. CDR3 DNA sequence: TGCGCCAGCAGCTTGACGACGGATCTAGCCAAAAACATTCAGTACTTC. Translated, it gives CASSLTTDLAKNIQYF.

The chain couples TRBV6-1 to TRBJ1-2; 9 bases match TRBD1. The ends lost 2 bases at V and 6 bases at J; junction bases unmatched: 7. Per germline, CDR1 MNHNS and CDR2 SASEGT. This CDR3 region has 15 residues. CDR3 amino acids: CASSERDRDRDGYTF. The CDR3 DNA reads TGTGCCAGCAGTGAAAGAGACCGGGACAGGGATGGCTACACCTTC.

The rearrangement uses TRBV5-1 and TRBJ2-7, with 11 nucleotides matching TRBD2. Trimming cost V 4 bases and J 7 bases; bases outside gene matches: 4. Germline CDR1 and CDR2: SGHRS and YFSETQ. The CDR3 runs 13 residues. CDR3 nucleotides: TGCGCCAGCAGCATCCGACTAGCGGGGGAGCAGTACTTC. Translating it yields CASSIRLAGEQYF.

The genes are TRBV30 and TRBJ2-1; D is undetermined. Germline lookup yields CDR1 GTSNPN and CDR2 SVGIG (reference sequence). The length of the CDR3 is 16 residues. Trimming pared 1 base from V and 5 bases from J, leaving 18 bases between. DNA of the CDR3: TGTGCCTGGAGTGCGTTCGTCGGTGGGATCGACAATGAGCAGTTCTTC. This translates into CAWSAFVGGIDNEQFF. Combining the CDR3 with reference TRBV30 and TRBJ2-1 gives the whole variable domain SQTIHQWPATLVQPVGSPLSLECTVEGTSNPNLYWYRQAAGRGLQLLFYSVGIGQISSEVPQNLSASRPQDRQFILSSKKLLLSDSGFYLCAWSAFVGGIDNEQFFGPGTRLTVL.

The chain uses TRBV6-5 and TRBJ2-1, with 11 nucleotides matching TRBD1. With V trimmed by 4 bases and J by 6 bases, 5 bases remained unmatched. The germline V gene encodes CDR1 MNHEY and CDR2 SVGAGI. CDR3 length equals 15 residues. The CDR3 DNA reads TGTGCCAGCAGTTCTACCGGGACAGGGGGCAATGAGCAGTTCTTC. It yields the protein CASSSTGTGGNEQFF.

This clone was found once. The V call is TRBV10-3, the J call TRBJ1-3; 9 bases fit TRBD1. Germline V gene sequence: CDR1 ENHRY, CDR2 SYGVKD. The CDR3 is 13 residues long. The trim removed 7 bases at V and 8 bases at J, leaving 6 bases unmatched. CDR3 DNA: TGTGCCATCAAGGGACAGGGCGCAGACACCATATATTTT. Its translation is CAIKGQGADTIYF.

The CDR3 spells CSVLTGGGYTF. As DNA, the CDR3 is TGCAGCGTTCTGACAGGGGGAGGCTACACCTTC. J is TRBJ1-2 and V is TRBV29-1, with 9 positions matching TRBD1. CDR3 length: 11 amino acids. CDR1 SQVTM and CDR2 ANQGSEA come from the germline V gene. Trimming took 5 bases from V and 8 from J; bases not matched to a gene: 3. The full variable domain, completed using reference TRBV29-1 and TRBJ1-2, is SAVISQKPSRDICQRGTSLTIQCQVDSQVTMMFWYRQQPGQSLTLIATANQGSEATYESGFVIDKFPISRPNLTFSTLTVSNMSPEDSSIYLCSVLTGGGYTFGSGTRLTVV.

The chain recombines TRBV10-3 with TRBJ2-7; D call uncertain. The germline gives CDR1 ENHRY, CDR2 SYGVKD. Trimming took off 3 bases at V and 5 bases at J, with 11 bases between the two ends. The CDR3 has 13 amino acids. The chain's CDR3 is CAISDRVLDEQYF. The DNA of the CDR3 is TGTGCCATCAGTGACCGCGTTCTGGACGAGCAGTACTTC.

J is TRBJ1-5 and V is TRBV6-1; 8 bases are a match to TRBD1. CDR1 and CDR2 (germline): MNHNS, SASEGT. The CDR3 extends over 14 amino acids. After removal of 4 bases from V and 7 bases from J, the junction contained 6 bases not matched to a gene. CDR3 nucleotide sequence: TGTGCCAGCAGTGGGCTTGACAGGGGCCAGCCCCAGCATTTT. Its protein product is CASSGLDRGQPQHF.

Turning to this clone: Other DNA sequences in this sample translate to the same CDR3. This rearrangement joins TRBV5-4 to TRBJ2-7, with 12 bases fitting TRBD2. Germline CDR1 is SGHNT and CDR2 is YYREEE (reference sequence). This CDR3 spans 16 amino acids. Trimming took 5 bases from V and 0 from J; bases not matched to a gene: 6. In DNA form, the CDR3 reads TGTGCCAGCAGTCCCGGACTAGCGGGGCCCTCCTACGAGCAGTACTTC. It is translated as CASSPGLAGPSYEQYF.